These T cell receptor beta chains were read from a single sample in a study of radiotherapy plus CTLA-4 blockade in lung cancer. The table came from immunoSEQ multiplex PCR; TCRdb's copy has only in-frame clones and leaves some out. The sample includes tens of thousands of clones, around nine tenths seen only once; the top ten take around 0.85%. Sequencing was performed on peripheral blood, taken from a patient treated with radiotherapy plus ipilimumab. The receptors stem from a human donor with non-small cell lung cancer who had stable disease on radiotherapy plus ipilimumab. The CDR3 runs from the conserved cysteine through the conserved F or W. Fields, in order: D gene, J gene, clone size, V gene, CDR3 DNA, CDR3 protein. A D gene is named only where the DNA matches it firmly. Size values are once, few and many counts, or a class for expanded clones, and some rows have none.

>-|TRBJ1-2|-|TRBV28
TGTGCCAGCAGTTTAGGGGGCAGGGGAGTTTATGGCTACACCTTC
CASSLGGRGVYGYTF
>-|TRBJ2-2|-|TRBV25-1
TGTGCCAGCAGTGAATGGGGGTTCGGCCTATCGAACACCGGGGAGCTGTTTTTT
CASSEWGFGLSNTGELFF
>TRBD2|TRBJ2-7|-|TRBV6-6
TGTGCCAGCAGTTACTCTGGGGGGGTGAGAGGCGAGCAGTACTTC
CASSYSGGVRGEQYF
>TRBD1|TRBJ1-3|few|TRBV4-1
TGCGCCAGCAGCCAAGACCCCGCACAGGGGAGGGCCATATATTTT
CASSQDPAQGRAIYF
>TRBD1|TRBJ1-4|-|TRBV19
TGTGCCACCCAGGGGGCCCCGAATGAAAAACTGTTTTTT
CATQGAPNEKLFF
>-|TRBJ1-5|once|TRBV5-1
TGCGCCAGCAGCTATGAGGGATTAAGCAATCAGCCCCAGCATTTT
CASSYEGLSNQPQHF
>-|TRBJ2-5|-|TRBV5-1
TGCGCCAGCAGCCGGGGACACGGTGGGGAGACCCAGTACTTC
CASSRGHGGETQYF
>-|TRBJ2-2|-|TRBV29-1
TGCAGCGCAAGAGGGACGCCCGGAGCCGCGAACACCGGGGAGCTGTTTTTT
CSARGTPGAANTGELFF
>TRBD1|TRBJ1-6|few|TRBV19
TGTGCCAGTAGAGGAGGACAGGGTGAAAATTCACCCCTCCACTTT
CASRGGQGENSPLHF
>-|TRBJ2-7|-|TRBV7-9
TGTGCCAGCAGCTTACCCCCGGCGGAGGTCTCCTACGAGCAGTACTTC
CASSLPPAEVSYEQYF
>-|TRBJ1-2|-|TRBV6-5
TGTGCCAGCAGTAAACAAGCCGACTATGGCTACACCTTC
CASSKQADYGYTF
>-|TRBJ2-1|-|TRBV10-2
TGCGCCAGTCGGGACCTGGGCAGCGAGCAGTTCTTC
CASRDLGSEQFF
>TRBD2|TRBJ2-7|-|TRBV5-4
TGTGCCAGCAGCTTTGGGACTAGCGAATCCTACGAGCAGTACTTC
CASSFGTSESYEQYF
>TRBD1|TRBJ2-1|-|TRBV7-9
TGTGCCAGCAGTCTCCGACACGCCTCAGACGACAGGGGACATGAGCAGTTCTTC
CASSLRHASDDRGHEQFF
>TRBD2|TRBJ2-4|once|TRBV11-2
TGTGCCAGCAGCGCCGGGGGGGGTCTAGGGAAAAACATTCAGTACTTC
CASSAGGGLGKNIQYF
>-|TRBJ1-4|-|TRBV7-9
TGTGCCAGCAGCTTAGCGTCGGTTGCAACTAATGAAAAACTGTTTTTT
CASSLASVATNEKLFF
>TRBD2|TRBJ2-3|-|TRBV2
TGTGCCAGCACCGGGACTAGCGGATCTAGCACAGATACGCAGTATTTT
CASTGTSGSSTDTQYF